A selection of T cell receptor beta chains follows, all from one sample in a study of T cell responses to AZD1222 COVID-19 vaccine. Assay: immunoSEQ multiplex PCR; the TCRdb copy retains only in-frame clones and omits some. The profile shows approximately 150,000 clones, around 91% of them singletons. The sequences come from peripheral blood, collected 28 days after the second AZD1222 dose. The receptor source for this set is an adult who received the AZD1222 COVID-19 vaccine. CDR3s include the opening cysteine and the closing phenylalanine or tryptophan. Fields, in order: V gene, J gene, clone size, D gene, CDR3 DNA, CDR3 protein. The D gene is left open where the match is weak. Some rows have no size entry. The others give once, few or many, or a class for an expanded clone.

TRBV19	TRBJ2-7	NA	TRBD1	TGTGCCAGTAGTATCCACGGACAGGGGGCCCAGTACGAGCAGTACTTC	CASSIHGQGAQYEQYF
TRBV29-1	TRBJ1-5	NA	TRBD1	TGCAGCGTTGCCTGGGGACAGGGTTCTGATCAGCCCCAGCATTTT	CSVAWGQGSDQPQHF
TRBV28	TRBJ1-2	NA	NA	TGTGCCAGCAGTTTAGGTCAGGGAGGCTATGGCTACACCTTC	CASSLGQGGYGYTF
TRBV7-9	TRBJ1-6	NA	NA	TGTGCCAGCAGCTTAGAATCGGCTTGGGGTGGGGTTCACTTT	CASSLESAWGGVHF
TRBV6-1	TRBJ2-6	NA	NA	TGTGCCAGCAGTGAAGGGGCAGGCTCTGGGGCCAACGTCCTGACTTTC	CASSEGAGSGANVLTF
TRBV24-1	TRBJ2-3	NA	NA	TGTGCCACCAGTGATCCGGGGGCAGGCGGTAGCACAGATACGCAGTATTTT	CATSDPGAGGSTDTQYF
TRBV19	TRBJ1-2	NA	NA	TGTGCCAGTAGCAGGATGTATGGCTACACCTTC	CASSRMYGYTF
TRBV19	TRBJ1-5	few	NA	TGTGCCAGTAGTATCTGGGGAGGTGGCAATCAGCCCCAGCATTTT	CASSIWGGGNQPQHF
TRBV5-6	TRBJ1-1	NA	NA	TGTGCCAGCAGCTTGATCGGGCGGGGGAACACTGAAGCTTTCTTT	CASSLIGRGNTEAFF
TRBV27	TRBJ2-3	NA	TRBD1	TGTGCCAGCAGTAAACGACAGGGCCCAGATACGCAGTATTTT	CASSKRQGPDTQYF
TRBV9	TRBJ1-2	NA	NA	TGTGCCAGCAGCGTAGACGTCTGGGCGAAAGAGGATGGCTACACCTTC	CASSVDVWAKEDGYTF
TRBV18	TRBJ2-1	NA	TRBD2	TGTGCCAGCTCGATCCGGACTAGCGAGTACAATGAGCAGTTCTTC	CASSIRTSEYNEQFF
TRBV2	TRBJ2-7	NA	TRBD1	TGTGCCAGCAGTGATCGACAGGGGAACGAGCAGTACTTC	CASSDRQGNEQYF
TRBV7-2	TRBJ1-5	NA	NA	TGTGCCAGCAGCTTAATGGCCCATGGGAGCAATCAGCCCCAGCATTTT	CASSLMAHGSNQPQHF
TRBV24-1	TRBJ2-5	once	TRBD2	TGTGCCACCAGTGATTGGCGGGAGGGCAGGGAGACCCAGTACTTC	CATSDWREGRETQYF
TRBV5-1	TRBJ1-6	NA	NA	TGCGCCAGCAGCGCGGGCTCCACCACCTCACCCCTCCACTTT	CASSAGSTTSPLHF
TRBV27	TRBJ1-1	NA	NA	TGTGCCACTAAACCGGACAGCTCGGTAAAAGCTTTCTTT	CATKPDSSVKAFF
TRBV6-5	TRBJ1-2	NA	NA	TGTGCCAGCAGTTATTTAGGACCTGGGGGCGGCTACACCTTC	CASSYLGPGGGYTF
TRBV7-2	TRBJ2-7	NA	NA	TGTGCCAGCAGCTTAGCCCTCCCCGCCGAGCAGTACTTC	CASSLALPAEQYF
TRBV12-3/TRBV12-4	TRBJ1-5	NA	NA	TGTGCCAGCAGTTTTACAGAGAATCAGCCCCAGCATTTT	CASSFTENQPQHF
TRBV24-1	TRBJ1-2	NA	NA	TGTGCCACCAGTTCAGGTCCCTATGGCTACACCTTC	CATSSGPYGYTF
TRBV27	TRBJ2-7	NA	NA	TGTGCCAGCAGGTCGGGGGTCGAGCAGTACTTC	CASRSGVEQYF
TRBV6-2/TRBV6-3	TRBJ2-5	NA	NA	TGTGCCAGCAGTTACCAGGGCGGGGCGACCCAGTACTTC	CASSYQGGATQYF
TRBV4-3	TRBJ1-6	NA	NA	TGCGCCAGCAGCCAAGTTGACAATTCACCCCTCCACTTT	CASSQVDNSPLHF
TRBV28	TRBJ1-4	NA	NA	TGTGCCAGCGGGGATAATGAAAAACTGTTTTTT	CASGDNEKLFF
TRBV21-1	TRBJ1-2	NA	NA	TGTGCCAGCAGCAAAGCGCCAGCGGCTAACTATGGCTACACCTTC	CASSKAPAANYGYTF
TRBV4-1	TRBJ2-7	NA	NA	TGCGCCAGCAGCCAAGTGATCGCGGGATACGAGCAGTACTTC	CASSQVIAGYEQYF
TRBV4-1	TRBJ1-6	NA	NA	TGCGCCAGCAGCCAAGATCAATTTTTTTCACCCCTCCACTTT	CASSQDQFFSPLHF
TRBV27	TRBJ1-1	NA	TRBD1	TGTGCCAGCAGCCCCCAGGGGGACACTGAAGCTTTCTTT	CASSPQGDTEAFF
TRBV5-3	TRBJ1-5	NA	NA	TGTGCCAGAAGCTCCCCCAAGGGAGGAAATCAGCCCCAGCATTTT	CARSSPKGGNQPQHF
TRBV21-1	TRBJ1-5	NA	NA	TGTGCCACCTCGAAGGGAGAGTATAGCAATCAGCCCCAGCATTTT	CATSKGEYSNQPQHF
TRBV3-1/TRBV3-2	TRBJ2-7	NA	NA	TGTGCCAGCAGCCAAGCCAGGGCCGGCGGCTCCTACGAGCAGTACTTC	CASSQARAGGSYEQYF
TRBV4-2	TRBJ2-7	NA	TRBD1	TGTGCCAGCAGCCACCGACAGGGACCCTACGAGCAGTACTTC	CASSHRQGPYEQYF
TRBV3-1/TRBV3-2	TRBJ2-1	NA	NA	TGTGCCAGCAGAGGAATGAATGAGCAGTTCTTC	CASRGMNEQFF
TRBV27	TRBJ2-3	NA	NA	TGTGCCAGCAGTTTAGGGGGGCCCTCCCCAGATACGCAGTATTTT	CASSLGGPSPDTQYF
TRBV27	TRBJ2-7	NA	TRBD1	TGTGCCAGCAGTCCCGGACAGGCCGCGACCCCGAAACCCTCCTACGAGCAGTACTTC	CASSPGQAATPKPSYEQYF
TRBV7-9	TRBJ2-5	NA	NA	TGTGCCAGCAGCCGAGGTGGGAAGACCCAGTACTTC	CASSRGGKTQYF
TRBV5-5	TRBJ1-3	NA	TRBD1	TGTGCCAGCAGCTTGGTTCGGACAGGGGGCTTCTCTGGAAACACCATATATTTT	CASSLVRTGGFSGNTIYF
TRBV3-1/TRBV3-2	TRBJ1-1	NA	TRBD1	TGTGCCAGCAGCCCCGTGGGACAGGCCGGTGAAGCTTTCTTT	CASSPVGQAGEAFF
TRBV5-1	TRBJ2-1	medium-sized	TRBD2	TGCGCCAGCAGCTTAGTTAGCGGGGGGGCCGATGAGCAGTTCTTC	CASSLVSGGADEQFF
TRBV28	TRBJ1-3	few	NA	TGTGCCAGCATCCCTCAGGGGCACTCTGGAAACACCATATATTTT	CASIPQGHSGNTIYF
TRBV5-4	TRBJ2-7	NA	TRBD2	TGTGCCAGCAGCTTTCGAACTAGCGGGAGTCCCTACGAGCAGTACTTC	CASSFRTSGSPYEQYF
TRBV19	TRBJ2-1	NA	NA	TGTGCCAGTAGTATTTGGGGCAGGGTCAATGAGCAGTTCTTC	CASSIWGRVNEQFF